The clone carrying this T cell receptor (beta chain) was counted a few times. Its antigen is as yet unknown. V gave up 0 bases and J gave up 4 bases, with 5 bases separating them. This CDR3 comprises 14 residues. Germline CDR1 reads KGHDR; CDR2 reads SFDVKD. TCRdb re-called the 5' RACE reads with MiXCR, one entry per CDR3 protein. The sample yields 300,000 to 400,000 distinct CDR3 sequences, roughly 20% seen once. This specimen comes from a study of CD8 T cells in ankylosing spondylitis. The study's findings and limits: It was reported that disease-linked clones were significantly enriched in matched ankylosing spondylitis synovial fluid.

The sequence was collected from a male donor with ankylosing spondylitis or in good health (not recorded which). Sequences were obtained from blood, either unsorted or a sorted T cell fraction (not recorded which). The chain employs TRBV24-1 and TRBJ2-2; no reliable D call. Here the CDR3 DNA reads TGTGCCACCAGTGATTTGCGGCTCACCGGGGAGCTGTTTTTT. It yields the protein CATSDLRLTGELFF.